The rows below give T cell receptor beta chains drawn from one sample of a study of Graves' ophthalmopathy and Graves' hyperthyroidism. TCRdb used MiXCR to reprocess the multiplex PCR reads, holding one entry per CDR3 protein. The data hold about 340,000 distinct CDR3 sequences, with roughly 15% observed a single time. Sequencing used peripheral blood. These receptors originate from an adult man with Graves' ophthalmopathy. Both conserved end residues are part of each CDR3. The D gene is left open where the match is weak.

d_gene: NA
v_gene: TRBV27
CDR3aa: CASRGSMNTEAFF

d_gene: TRBD1
v_gene: TRBV24-1
CDR3aa: CATSGQGENTGELFF

d_gene: NA
v_gene: TRBV5-8
CDR3aa: CASSLGIFRELFF

d_gene: TRBD1
v_gene: TRBV19
CDR3aa: CASSGTGAPLTEAFF

d_gene: TRBD1
v_gene: TRBV6-5
CDR3aa: CASSYLGQSQGTQYF

d_gene: TRBD1
v_gene: TRBV6-1
CDR3aa: CASSRSGTDGYTF

d_gene: TRBD1
v_gene: TRBV6-1
CDR3aa: CASTKTGVYGYEQYF

d_gene: NA
v_gene: TRBV6-2/TRBV6-3
CDR3aa: CASTDSGTNEQYF

d_gene: NA
v_gene: TRBV7-2
CDR3aa: CASRREGSSYEQYF

d_gene: NA
v_gene: TRBV5-1
CDR3aa: CASSSAEGGISGANVLTF

d_gene: NA
v_gene: TRBV12-3/TRBV12-4
CDR3aa: CASSKGRESITGELFF

d_gene: NA
v_gene: TRBV4-3
CDR3aa: CASSQDPWDYGYTF

d_gene: TRBD1
v_gene: TRBV4-1
CDR3aa: CASSHPGQGYEQYF

d_gene: TRBD1
v_gene: TRBV2
CDR3aa: CASRRDREGPEAFF

d_gene: NA
v_gene: TRBV5-1
CDR3aa: CASSLRVSSGVNTEAFF

d_gene: NA
v_gene: TRBV9
CDR3aa: CASSVAGSNTGELFF

d_gene: NA
v_gene: TRBV10-3
CDR3aa: CAISEPAEQETQYF

d_gene: NA
v_gene: TRBV19
CDR3aa: CASKGEQETQYF